A single T cell receptor (beta chain) is shown here with its context. This CDR3 is built from 20 residues. V was shortened by 2 bases and J by 0 bases, with 20 bases between the two germline ends. Germline V lookup: CDR1 SGHVS, CDR2 FQNEAQ. Study members were between about 18 and 95 years old and lived in some 22 US regions. TCRdb's table, derived via immunoSEQ multiplex PCR, lists solely in-frame clones and lacks some. This sample has 100,000 to 150,000 clones, with 86% found just once. The data are from a study of blood T cell repertoires in COVID-19. Study as a whole: From the United States, Italy and Spain came samples of acute and convalescent COVID-19. T cells, B-cell-depleted T cells, or PBMCs provided the cDNA or gDNA that served as material.

The specimen was PBMCs or T cells enriched from blood (not recorded which). The receptor's source is a woman in her forties or fifties who had recovered from COVID-19. The J gene is TRBJ2-6, the V gene TRBV7-8, with TRBD1 as a possible D gene (6 bases). The chain's CDR3 is CASSLTGQDSPSSGANVLTF. Here the CDR3 DNA reads TGTGCCAGCAGCTTAACGGGTCAGGACAGCCCTAGCTCTGGGGCCAACGTCCTGACTTTC.